These T cell receptor beta chains were read from a single sample in a study of cytomegalovirus exposure and HLA in healthy donors. The method was immunoSEQ multiplex PCR; TCRdb's version includes in-frame clones alone and lacks a portion of them. The sample records roughly 70,000 clones, 74% being singletons. Sequences were obtained from PBMCs. Receptor source: a human donor in good health. The CDR3 runs from the conserved cysteine through the conserved F or W. A D gene is named only where the DNA matches it firmly. Only part of the rows carry a size: once, few, many, or a class if the clone is expanded.

size,V,D,J,CDR3,DNA
once,TRBV30,.,TRBJ1-5,CAHIGTRSNQPQHF,TGTGCCCACATAGGGACACGAAGCAATCAGCCCCAGCATTTT
few,TRBV7-9,.,TRBJ1-2,CASSPSAGYGYTF,TGTGCCAGCAGCCCTTCGGCGGGGTATGGCTACACCTTC
few,TRBV27,TRBD2,TRBJ2-1,CASRPTRGVTSGSRNEQFF,TGTGCCAGCAGGCCCACAAGGGGGGTTACTAGCGGGAGTAGGAATGAGCAGTTCTTC
.,TRBV5-4,TRBD2,TRBJ2-3,CASSSGLLRTDTQYF,TGTGCCAGCAGCTCGGGACTACTACGCACAGATACGCAGTATTTT
.,TRBV5-5,.,TRBJ2-2,CASSKEPGGSGELFF,TGTGCCAGCAGTAAAGAACCAGGGGGGAGCGGGGAGCTGTTTTTT
.,TRBV5-6,.,TRBJ2-1,CASSLADGGYNEQFF,TGTGCCAGCAGCTTGGCCGACGGGGGCTACAATGAGCAGTTCTTC
.,TRBV11-3,TRBD1,TRBJ2-7,CASSLGTGVDYEQYF,TGTGCCAGCAGCTTAGGGACAGGGGTGGATTACGAGCAGTACTTC
.,TRBV5-1,TRBD1,TRBJ2-5,CASSRGQGRYQETQYF,TGCGCCAGCAGCCGGGGACAGGGGCGCTACCAAGAGACCCAGTACTTC
.,TRBV11-1,TRBD1,TRBJ1-1,CASRDRQGLMNTEAFF,TGTGCCAGCAGAGATCGACAGGGTTTAATGAACACTGAAGCTTTCTTT
.,TRBV6-1,.,TRBJ2-1,CASSTGYRDYNEQFF,TGTGCCAGCAGTACAGGGTATAGAGATTACAATGAGCAGTTCTTC
once,TRBV6-5,.,TRBJ1-1,CASGRGTGGTEAFF,TGTGCCAGCGGCCGGGGGACGGGAGGCACTGAAGCTTTCTTT
.,TRBV10-3,.,TRBJ1-5,CAISEFQGSNQPQHF,TGTGCCATCAGTGAGTTTCAGGGTAGCAATCAGCCCCAGCATTTT
.,TRBV25-1,TRBD1,TRBJ2-7,CASSSDRVVNEQYF,TGTGCCAGCAGCTCCGACAGGGTGGTAAACGAGCAGTACTTC
.,TRBV7-9,TRBD1,TRBJ1-1,CASRSDRGPNTEAFF,TGTGCCAGCAGATCGGACAGGGGGCCGAACACTGAAGCTTTCTTT
.,TRBV6-6,.,TRBJ1-2,CASSPTGREGYTF,TGTGCCAGCAGTCCGACGGGCCGGGAGGGCTACACCTTC
.,TRBV30,TRBD1,TRBJ2-5,CAWSPLGQGAETQYF,TGTGCCTGGAGTCCTTTGGGACAGGGGGCAGAGACCCAGTACTTC
.,TRBV5-6,TRBD2,TRBJ2-7,CASSLGAGGTYEQYF,TGTGCCAGCAGCTTGGGGGCGGGGGGGACCTACGAGCAGTACTTC
.,TRBV30,.,TRBJ1-1,CAWSYGGTEAFF,TGTGCCTGGAGTTACGGGGGCACTGAAGCTTTCTTT
once,TRBV11-2,.,TRBJ2-1,CASSLAGALNEQFF,TGTGCCAGCAGCTTAGCGGGAGCACTCAATGAGCAGTTCTTC
.,TRBV5-1,TRBD1,TRBJ2-1,CASSGTTGGSYNEQFF,TGCGCCAGCAGCGGCACGACAGGGGGCAGCTACAATGAGCAGTTCTTC
.,TRBV4-1,TRBD1,TRBJ2-4,CASSQMDRGNIQYF,TGCGCCAGCAGCCAAATGGACAGGGGAAACATTCAGTACTTC
few,TRBV5-1,.,TRBJ2-1,CASSLLGFDNEQFF,TGCGCCAGCAGCTTGCTCGGGTTCGACAATGAGCAGTTCTTC
.,TRBV5-4,TRBD2,TRBJ2-3,CASSPDILAASTDTQYF,TGTGCCAGCAGCCCAGACATACTAGCGGCTAGCACAGATACGCAGTATTTT
.,TRBV18,TRBD1,TRBJ1-2,CASSGQGYYGYTF,TGTGCCAGCTCAGGACAGGGATACTATGGCTACACCTTC
.,TRBV27,TRBD2,TRBJ2-3,CASTSRGLPRPSGRLTSTDTQYF,TGTGCCAGCACCTCGAGGGGGCTTCCCCGGCCTAGCGGGAGGCTCACTAGCACAGATACGCAGTATTTT
.,TRBV6-1,.,TRBJ1-5,CASSVGEGRYSNQPQHF,TGTGCCAGCAGTGTCGGGGAGGGTCGATATAGCAATCAGCCCCAGCATTTT
.,TRBV19,.,TRBJ2-7,CASSKQTLSYEQYF,TGTGCCAGTAGTAAGCAAACCCTCTCCTACGAGCAGTACTTC
.,TRBV2,.,TRBJ2-7,CASQREVRGEQYF,TGTGCCTCCCAACGAGAGGTCCGAGGTGAGCAGTACTTC
.,TRBV5-6,TRBD1,TRBJ1-1,CASSLAPGQGTEAFF,TGTGCCAGCAGCTTGGCCCCTGGACAGGGCACTGAAGCTTTCTTT
.,TRBV4-2,TRBD2,TRBJ2-3,CASSQENSGGIDTQYF,TGTGCCAGCAGCCAAGAAAATAGCGGGGGGATAGATACGCAGTATTTT
.,TRBV19,TRBD1,TRBJ1-5,CASSVDRADQPQHF,TGTGCCAGTAGTGTAGACAGGGCCGATCAGCCCCAGCATTTT
few,TRBV30,.,TRBJ1-5,CAWSSGGNQPQHF,TGTGCCTGGAGCTCCGGAGGGAATCAGCCCCAGCATTTT
.,TRBV10-2,TRBD1,TRBJ2-1,CASSSEGAREQFF,TGCGCCAGCAGCAGCGAGGGGGCGCGCGAGCAGTTCTTC
.,TRBV9,TRBD1,TRBJ1-2,CASSAQGANYGYTF,TGTGCCAGCAGCGCACAGGGGGCGAACTATGGCTACACCTTC
.,TRBV5-1,.,TRBJ2-2,CASSLAPGPEDTGELFF,TGCGCCAGCAGCTTGGCCCCTGGTCCTGAGGACACCGGGGAGCTGTTTTTT
few,TRBV7-3,TRBD2,TRBJ2-3,CASSSGTSPDTQYF,TGTGCCAGCAGTTCCGGGACTAGTCCAGATACGCAGTATTTT
.,TRBV18,.,TRBJ2-2,CASSPGTPANTGELFF,TGTGCCAGCTCACCCGGGACACCGGCGAACACCGGGGAGCTGTTTTTT
few,TRBV30,TRBD1,TRBJ2-7,CAWDPGQGIGEQYF,TGTGCCTGGGATCCGGGACAGGGCATCGGCGAGCAGTACTTC
.,TRBV7-9,.,TRBJ2-2,CSSSSEYPPGELFF,TGTTCCAGCAGCTCTGAGTACCCCCCTGGGGAGCTGTTTTTT
.,TRBV29-1,TRBD1,TRBJ2-3,CSVEPGQGVGDTQYF,TGCAGCGTGGAACCGGGACAGGGGGTTGGAGATACGCAGTATTTT
.,TRBV19,.,TRBJ1-5,CASSIAFVSNQPQHF,TGTGCCAGTAGTATAGCTTTCGTGAGCAATCAGCCCCAGCATTTT
.,TRBV5-1,TRBD2,TRBJ2-7,CASSFLAGAVYEQYF,TGCGCCAGCAGTTTTTTAGCGGGAGCTGTTTACGAGCAGTACTTC
.,TRBV15,.,TRBJ1-2,CATSGRDSVNYGYTF,TGTGCCACCAGCGGCCGGGATTCGGTTAACTATGGCTACACCTTC
.,TRBV6-6,TRBD1,TRBJ1-2,CASSKTGTGGAGGYTF,TGTGCCAGCAGCAAAACCGGGACAGGGGGCGCGGGTGGCTACACCTTC
few,TRBV9,.,TRBJ1-5,CASSVGTGGNQPQHF,TGTGCCAGCAGCGTGGGGACGGGGGGCAATCAGCCCCAGCATTTT
.,TRBV20-1,.,TRBJ1-1,CSAGGGEAFF,TGCAGTGCCGGGGGGGGCGAAGCTTTCTTT
.,TRBV6-5,.,TRBJ1-3,CASSRPGDLVPIF,TGTGCCAGCAGTCGACCGGGGGACCTCGTCCCAATTTTT
.,TRBV30,TRBD1,TRBJ1-3,CAWRGGAGNTIYF,TGTGCCTGGCGAGGGGGCGCTGGAAACACCATATATTTT
.,TRBV30,.,TRBJ1-4,CAWSTGSHNEKLFF,TGTGCCTGGAGTACCGGGAGCCATAATGAAAAACTGTTTTTT
.,TRBV28,.,TRBJ1-5,CASRQPGQTYSNQPQHF,TGTGCCAGCCGCCAGCCGGGACAAACATATAGCAATCAGCCCCAGCATTTT
.,TRBV29-1,TRBD1,TRBJ2-2,CSVRGQGSTGELFF,TGCAGCGTGAGGGGACAGGGGTCCACCGGGGAGCTGTTTTTT
once,TRBV7-6,.,TRBJ2-1,CASSSSGALNEQFF,TGTGCCAGCAGCTCCTCAGGCGCCCTCAATGAGCAGTTCTTC
.,TRBV25-1,.,TRBJ1-5,CASSVGGEDQPQHF,TGTGCCAGCAGTGTGGGGGGAGAGGATCAGCCCCAGCATTTT
.,TRBV5-6,.,TRBJ1-3,CASSLTGISGNTIYF,TGTGCCAGCAGCCTAACAGGGATCTCTGGAAACACCATATATTTT
.,TRBV11-2,.,TRBJ2-1,CASSPIRGKRRNEQFF,TGTGCCAGCAGCCCTATCCGAGGGAAAAGGAGGAATGAGCAGTTCTTC
.,TRBV5-1,TRBD2,TRBJ2-5,CASSLVRTGGRAVGETQYF,TGCGCCAGCAGCTTGGTCAGGACGGGCGGGAGGGCCGTGGGTGAGACCCAGTACTTC
.,TRBV9,TRBD1,TRBJ1-4,CASSKGQGTNEKLFF,TGTGCCAGCAGCAAGGGACAGGGAACTAATGAAAAACTGTTTTTT